This entry concerns a single T cell receptor beta chain. What it binds is unknown. Just one base apart from a much larger clone, this may be a read error. This sample was included in a study of T cells in Graves' hyperthyroidism and ophthalmopathy. The study's findings and limits: Ophthalmopathy, which appeared later, was predicted by the model a median 6.5 months before onset.

Looked up from germline, CDR1 is DFQATT and CDR2 is SNEGSKA (reference sequence). Between the trimmed V and J ends, which lost 3 bases and 5 bases, there was a span of 20 bases. The CDR3 is 15 residues long. PBMCs stemmed from around 9.3 ml fresh peripheral blood. RNA transcripts provided the source from which TCR beta CDR3 regions were amplified. First-round RT-PCR of the TCR CDR3 relied on the HTBI primer set. TCRdb analysed the multiplex PCR reads with MiXCR anew, one entry per CDR3 protein. Of more than 500,000 distinct CDR3 sequences listed, 16% are singletons. V usage is TRBV20-1 and J usage is TRBJ2-7; D possibly uses TRBD1 or TRBD2 (5 bases each). This clonotype originated in a woman aged 25 to 45 with Graves' ophthalmopathy. Material: blood. The CDR3 sequence is CSARPTAGGPHEQYF. The CDR3 nucleotides read TGCAGTGCTAGGCCGACAGCTGGGGGTCCCCACGAGCAGTACTTC.